This T cell receptor (beta chain) originates from a study of cytomegalovirus exposure and HLA in healthy donors. Study-wide findings and caveats: Donor immune exposure was known only as CMV serostatus. After further analysis at a later stage, some 15,000 TCR beta sequences were associated with HLA alleles at 0.05 false discovery rate.

For this clone: The antigen is not known.

This PCR relied on a set of 60 Vbeta primers and 13 Jbeta primers. Sequenced by immunoSEQ multiplex PCR; TCRdb stores in-frame clones only, minus some. The table includes about 300,000 clones, approximately 90% detected once. The germline CDR1 and CDR2 sequences are SGDLS and YYNGEE. V was shortened by 3 bases and J by 6 bases, with 7 bases between the two germline ends. The CDR3 has 12 residues. The receptor's source is a man in his forties in good health and CMV-seropositive. The rearrangement joins TRBV9 to TRBJ2-1; D remains unclear. The sample comprised PBMCs. The CDR3 bases are TGTGCCAGCAGCGGCCTCGGCAATGAGCAGTTCTTC. This gives the protein CASSGLGNEQFF. Combining the CDR3 with reference TRBV9 and TRBJ2-1 gives the whole variable domain DSGVTQTPKHLITATGQRVTLRCSPRSGDLSVYWYQQSLDQGLQFLIQYYNGEERAKGNILERFSAQQFPDLHSELNLSSLELGDSALYFCASSGLGNEQFFGPGTRLTVL.